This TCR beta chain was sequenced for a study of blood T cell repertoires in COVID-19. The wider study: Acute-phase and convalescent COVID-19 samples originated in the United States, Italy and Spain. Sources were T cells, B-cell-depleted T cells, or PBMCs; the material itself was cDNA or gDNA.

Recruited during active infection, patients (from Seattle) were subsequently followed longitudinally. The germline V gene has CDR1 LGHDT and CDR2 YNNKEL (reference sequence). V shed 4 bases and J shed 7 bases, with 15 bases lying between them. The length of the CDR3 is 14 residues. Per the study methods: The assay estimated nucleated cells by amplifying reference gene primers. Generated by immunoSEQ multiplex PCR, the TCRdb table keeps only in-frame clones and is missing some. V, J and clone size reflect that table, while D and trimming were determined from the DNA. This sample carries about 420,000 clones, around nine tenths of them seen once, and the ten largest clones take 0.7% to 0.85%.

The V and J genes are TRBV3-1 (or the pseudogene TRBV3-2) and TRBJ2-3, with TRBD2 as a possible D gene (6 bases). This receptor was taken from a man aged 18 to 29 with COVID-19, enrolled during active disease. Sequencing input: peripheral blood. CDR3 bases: TGTGCCAGCAGCCTATCCCGGGGGAGGAATACGCAGTATTTT. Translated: CASSLSRGRNTQYF.